The entry below gives a single T cell receptor (beta chain) sequence along with its context. V shed 3 bases and J shed 2 bases, with 8 bases lying between them. CDR1 is KGHDR and CDR2 is SFDVKD in the germline V gene. The length of the CDR3 is 14 residues. Repertoires were generated with immunoSEQ multiplex PCR, while TCRdb's copy carries only in-frame clones and drops some. The sample shows 150,000 to 200,000 clones, approximately 87% of them seen only once. The entry originates in a study of blood T cell repertoires in COVID-19. This chain joins TRBV24-1 and TRBJ2-3; tentative D call: TRBD1 (6 bases). Sequences were obtained from peripheral blood. The sequence was collected from a man between 18 and 35 years old with active or convalescent COVID-19. The CDR3 DNA is TGTGCCACCAGTGATGACAGGTCCACAGATACGCAGTATTTT. This encodes CATSDDRSTDTQYF.